This TCR beta chain is from a study of CD8 T cells in Susac syndrome. Random hexamers were used to reverse transcribe the RNA input (roughly 0.5 to 1 ug). Amplification of the TCR beta CDR3 was carried out by immunoSEQ multiplex PCR, which spanned a total of 54 Vbeta and 13 Jbeta segments. TCRdb used MiXCR to reprocess the immunoSEQ multiplex PCR reads, holding one entry per CDR3 protein. Of around 170,000 distinct CDR3 sequences in the sample, roughly 95% were seen once. Study-level results: Regarding the TCR sequencing and HLA analysis, the study admitted that a relatively small number of individuals were involved.

Negative isolation was used for CD8+ and CD4+ T cells, and FACS enrichment was applied to TEMRA cells. Remarks on this clonotype: Antigen: not known.

V dropped 6 bases and J dropped 7; count of bases not matched to a gene: 10. The germline gives CDR1 LGHNA, CDR2 YNFKEQ. The CDR3 runs 14 residues. The chain is built from TRBV4-2 and TRBJ1-2; 8 nucleotides align to TRBD1. The sequence was obtained from a human donor with Susac syndrome. The sequencing input was CD4+ T cells from PBMCs. The CDR3 DNA follows: TGTGCCAGCAGTTCCGGACAGGGTGTCTTTGGCTACACCTTC. Translation: CASSSGQGVFGYTF.